Listed here are 18 T cell receptor beta chains from one sample, sequenced in a study of CD8 T cells in ankylosing spondylitis. Each CDR3 protein is one row after TCRdb ran MiXCR on the 5' RACE reads. The sample gives roughly 370,000 distinct CDR3 sequences, under 25% of which show up once; approximately 15% is in the top ten. The antigens these receptors bind are not known. Study conclusions and caveats: What appeared characteristic of ankylosing spondylitis blood was a TCR beta motif of fewer than ten highly homologous variants.

Sequenced input: blood, either unsorted or a sorted T cell fraction (not recorded which). The receptors derive from a male donor with ankylosing spondylitis.

This clonotype appeared a few times. The chain links TRBV9 to TRBJ1-2, with D unresolved. CDR3 size: 15 residues. Trimming removed 0 bases from V and 0 bases from J, with 9 bases in between. Germline loops: CDR1 SGDLS, CDR2 YYNGEE. The CDR3 sequence is CASSVAGRANYGYTF. CDR3 nucleotide sequence: TGTGCCAGCAGCGTAGCAGGCCGAGCTAACTATGGCTACACCTTC.

CDR3: CASSFSGTGREKLFF. The CDR3 coding sequence is TGTGCCAGCAGTTTTTCCGGGACAGGGCGCGAAAAACTGTTTTTT. V usage is TRBV12-3 or TRBV12-4 and J usage is TRBJ1-4; TRBD1 agrees at 9 bases. V was pared by 3 bases and J by 8 bases, with 7 bases of the junction left unmatched. CDR3 size: 15 residues.

The chain recombines TRBV6-1 with TRBJ2-2; D uncertain. V was trimmed by 6 bases and J by 0 bases, leaving 8 bases between them. CDR1 and CDR2 from the germline V gene are MNHNS and SASEGT. The CDR3 has 14 residues. The DNA for the CDR3 is TGTGCCAGCAGCCCAGGAGCGAACACCGGGGAGCTGTTTTTT. Translated: CASSPGANTGELFF.

This clonotype was seen a handful of times. The chain combines TRBV28 with TRBJ2-7, with 8 bases that match TRBD1. There are 14 residues in the CDR3. Trimming took 3 bases from V and 4 from J; bases not matched to a gene: 5. The germline V gene has CDR1 MDHEN and CDR2 SYDVKM. For the CDR3, the DNA is TGTGCCAGCAGTTTGGCGCAGGGGGCATACGAGCAGTACTTC. This gives the protein CASSLAQGAYEQYF.

This clonotype was recorded at least ten times. This chain joins TRBV11-2 and TRBJ2-1; 14 bases fit TRBD2. This CDR3 spans 15 amino acids. The trim removed 3 bases at V and 5 bases at J, leaving 0 bases unmatched. Per germline, CDR1 SGHAT and CDR2 FQNNGV. The CDR3 region is CASSLGLAGDNEQFF. As DNA, the CDR3 is TGTGCCAGCAGCTTGGGACTAGCGGGAGACAATGAGCAGTTCTTC. The full variable domain, completed using reference TRBV11-2 and TRBJ2-1, is EAGVAQSPRYKIIEKRQSVAFWCNPISGHATLYWYQQILGQGPKLLIQFQNNGVVDDSQLPKDRFSAERLKGVDSTLKIQPAKLEDSAVYLCASSLGLAGDNEQFFGPGTRLTVL.

In its sample, this clonotype was seen a few times. The rearrangement uses TRBV6-2 or TRBV6-3 and TRBJ2-1, with a tentative D call TRBD1 (5 bases). Per the germline V gene, CDR1 is MNHEY and CDR2 is SVGEGT. V gave up 9 bases and J gave up 0 bases, with 12 bases separating them. The CDR3 runs to 14 residues. DNA of the CDR3: TGTGCCAGTATCAGGGAATACTCCTACAATGAGCAGTTCTTC. Encoded protein: CASIREYSYNEQFF.

The chain joins TRBV20-1 to TRBJ2-1; TRBD2 agrees at 8 bases. J lost 7 bases, V lost 6 bases, and 17 bases had no gene match. Germline V gene data show CDR1 as DFQATT and CDR2 as SNEGSKA (reference sequence). The CDR3 covers 16 residues. The CDR3 loop reads CSAAGAAGVPQNEQFF. The CDR3, as DNA: TGCAGTGCGGCGGGGGCAGCGGGAGTCCCTCAAAATGAGCAGTTCTTC.

The chain recombines TRBV6-6 with TRBJ2-7; D gene ambiguous. V was shortened by 6 bases and J by 4 bases, with 13 bases between the two germline ends. The CDR3 has 13 amino acids. From germline, CDR1 is MNHNY and CDR2 SVGAGI (reference sequence). The CDR3 here is CASRETHRYEQYF. The DNA for the CDR3 is TGTGCCAGCAGAGAAACTCACCGTTACGAGCAGTACTTC.

This clonotype appeared a few times. CDR3: CSASPGTVSSNQPQHF. For the CDR3, the DNA is TGCAGTGCTAGCCCAGGGACCGTATCTAGCAATCAGCCCCAGCATTTT. The chain couples TRBV20-1 to TRBJ1-5; maybe TRBD1 (5 bases). Deletions cut 3 bases from V and 0 bases from J, with 15 bases between. This CDR3 is 16 amino acids long. Germline V CDR1 and CDR2: DFQATT, SNEGSKA (reference sequence).

Here the CDR3 reads CASSLRRIGSGSPYNEQFF. CDR3 nucleotides: TGTGCCAGCAGCTTAAGGCGGATCGGTAGCGGGAGTCCCTACAATGAGCAGTTCTTC. The chain couples TRBV7-3 to TRBJ2-1; 9 bases match TRBD2. This CDR3 is 19 amino acids long. The V segment lost 1 base and the J segment 2 bases; nucleotides outside the gene matches: 12. Per the germline V gene, CDR1 is SGHTA and CDR2 is FQGTGA.

This clonotype has just a few counts. DNA for the CDR3: TGCGCCAGCAGCGCAACAGGGCCCCAAGTCTCTGAAGCTTTCTTT. Amino acids: CASSATGPQVSEAFF. V gene TRBV5-1 combines with J gene TRBJ1-1; TRBD1 might be the D (6 bases). The length of the CDR3 is 15 residues. V was shortened by 4 bases and J by 6 bases, with 19 bases between the two germline ends. CDR1 is SGHRS and CDR2 is YFSETQ in the germline V gene.

This clonotype showed up just a few times. The junction does not match germline at one end; this may be a read error. This rearrangement joins TRBV29-1 to TRBJ2-6; 7 bases are shared with TRBD1. The germline gives CDR1 SQVTM, CDR2 ANQGSEA. This CDR3 contains 11 residues. CDR3 in amino acids: CSVGRGGASIF. The CDR3 bases are TGCAGCGTTGGTAGAGGGGGCGCTTCCATTTTC.

This clonotype was picked up a small number of times. The chain carries TRBV20-1 and TRBJ2-3; perhaps TRBD2 as D (6 bases). This CDR3 has 14 residues. Trimming cost V 7 bases and J 0 bases, with 14 bases left between them. Germline values: CDR1 DFQATT, CDR2 SNEGSKA (reference sequence). CDR3 bases: TGCAGTGTTGACCGGGGGACTAGCACAGATACGCAGTATTTT. Its protein product is CSVDRGTSTDTQYF.

This chain links TRBV29-1 with TRBJ1-1; no clear D gene. Germline CDR1 and CDR2: SQVTM and ANQGSEA. V was trimmed by 4 bases and J by 2 bases, leaving 8 bases between them. The CDR3 is made up of 12 amino acids. CDR3 in amino acids: CSVVETNTEAFF. The CDR3 DNA reads TGCAGCGTTGTCGAGACAAACACTGAAGCTTTCTTT. The full variable domain, its missing parts supplied by reference TRBV29-1 and TRBJ1-1, is SAVISQKPSRDICQRGTSLTIQCQVDSQVTMMFWYRQQPGQSLTLIATANQGSEATYESGFVIDKFPISRPNLTFSTLTVSNMSPEDSSIYLCSVVETNTEAFFGQGTRLTVV.

The chain couples TRBV9 to TRBJ1-2; D possibly corresponds to TRBD1 (5 bases). V was shortened by 0 bases and J by 6 bases, with 15 bases between the two germline ends. Germline V gene sequence: CDR1 SGDLS, CDR2 YYNGEE. The CDR3 spans 15 residues. CDR3 protein: CASSVAGRRSDGYTF. CDR3 DNA sequence: TGTGCCAGCAGCGTAGCGGGACGGCGATCCGATGGCTACACCTTC.

The genes are TRBV11-2 and TRBJ1-2, with D possibly matching TRBD1 (5 bases). Germline V lookup: CDR1 SGHAT, CDR2 FQNNGV. Trimming took off 1 base at V and 2 bases at J, with 8 bases between the two ends. The CDR3 covers 14 residues. The CDR3 nucleotides are TGTGCCAGCAGCTTAGCAGGGATCAACTATGGCTACACCTTC. Translated: CASSLAGINYGYTF.

This clonotype was counted a few times. The chain couples TRBV5-1 to TRBJ2-7; 7 bases fit TRBD2. Trimming at V came to 2 bases and at J to 4 bases, leaving 9 bases not matched to a gene. The germline CDR1 and CDR2 sequences are SGHRS and YFSETQ. There are 15 residues in the CDR3. CDR3: CASSFGGRATYEQYF. In nucleotides, the CDR3 is TGCGCCAGCAGCTTCGGTGGGAGGGCCACGTACGAGCAGTACTTC. The full variable domain, completed using reference TRBV5-1 and TRBJ2-7, is KAGVTQTPRYLIKTRGQQVTLSCSPISGHRSVSWYQQTPGQGLQFLFEYFSETQRNKGNFPGRFSGRQFSNSRSEMNVSTLELGDSALYLCASSFGGRATYEQYFGPGTRLTVT.

This clonotype occurred a few times. The V gene is TRBV7-9, the J gene TRBJ2-2; D uncertain. Trimming took off 2 bases at V and 7 bases at J, with 14 bases between the two ends. The CDR3 contains 15 residues. Germline assignment: CDR1 SEHNR and CDR2 FQNEAQ (reference sequence). CDR3 DNA: TGTGCCAGCAGCTTAAAACGGGTGCCGGACGGGGAGCTGTTTTTT. This sequence encodes CASSLKRVPDGELFF.